The text below deals with one TCR beta chain. Its antigen specificity is not known. The input lacks base qualities; no much larger clone sits a single base away. TCRbeta CDR3 regions were amplified from genomic DNA using the immunoSEQ Assay, a bias-controlled multiplex PCR. Per the original workflow: Nucleated cell counts per sample were estimated from amplification of reference gene primers within the assay. To quantify the absolute abundance of each unique TCRbeta CDR3 rearrangement, sequence reads were collapsed and filtered. For each sample, productive Simpson clonality was calculated by taking the square root of Simpson's diversity index across productive rearrangements. In TCRdb, the immuneACCESS table is reduced to in-frame sequences with V and J assigned. These tables do not hold every clone; where another copy was compared, an unresolved V gene accounts for under half, and the others remain unexplained. That table is the source of V, J and clone size, and D and trimming were worked out from the DNA. This sample gives 250,000 or so clones in total; roughly 84% of them show up just once. The ten largest clones add up to 1.5% of the sample.

Samples from volunteer blood donors who had recovered from COVID-19 were contributed by a second Seattle source. Collaborating institutions collected whole blood in K2EDTA tubes following their own protocols. For TCRbeta analysis, collaborators shipped samples in one of three forms: frozen whole blood, isolated PBMCs, or DNA extracted from either of those sample types. Taken from the germline V gene (reference sequence), the CDR1 and CDR2 loops are WNHNN and SYGVQD. Inclusive of the bounding cysteine and phenylalanine, the CDR3 is 12 residues long. Left in the record is the CDR3 DNA by itself, 36 bases read in frame from the first base. Trimming costs V 4 bases and J 10 bases, and their ends lie 13 bases apart. These data belong to a study of blood T cell repertoires in COVID-19 (dated by TCRdb to 2020 to 2022). Background on the whole study: Collaborator samples came from the United States, Italy and Spain and covered acute and convalescent phases of COVID-19. Where available, HLA class I and class II types were taken from metadata supplied by the sample provider and were not determined by assay-based typing. The material from the prospective study consisted of cDNA or gDNA derived from T cells, B-cell-depleted T cells, or PBMCs. Samples were obtained from the ongoing ImmuneRACE study (first 160 participants) and from 950 to 1,500 subjects provided by 6 global collaborators. The repertoires were released in a freely available public database meant as a resource for research on the immune response to SARS-CoV-2. Deeply sampled blood TCRbeta repertoires from subjects exposed to, actively infected with, or recovered from COVID-19 were included in the dataset. Nearly every sample came with metadata listing a de-identified subject ID, COVID-19 status, age in years and sex. The study at large found these results: The quantity of clinical and demographic metadata differed by source and by participant and was supplied without curation.

Material for sequencing was peripheral blood. The receptor was derived from a woman aged 35 to 49 who had recovered from COVID-19. The V and J genes are TRBV10-1 and TRBJ1-1, with TRBD1 as a weak D call on 5 bases. CDR3 sequence: CASSGAARVAFF. The DNA reads TGCGCCAGCAGTGGAGCCGCCAGGGTAGCTTTCTTT.